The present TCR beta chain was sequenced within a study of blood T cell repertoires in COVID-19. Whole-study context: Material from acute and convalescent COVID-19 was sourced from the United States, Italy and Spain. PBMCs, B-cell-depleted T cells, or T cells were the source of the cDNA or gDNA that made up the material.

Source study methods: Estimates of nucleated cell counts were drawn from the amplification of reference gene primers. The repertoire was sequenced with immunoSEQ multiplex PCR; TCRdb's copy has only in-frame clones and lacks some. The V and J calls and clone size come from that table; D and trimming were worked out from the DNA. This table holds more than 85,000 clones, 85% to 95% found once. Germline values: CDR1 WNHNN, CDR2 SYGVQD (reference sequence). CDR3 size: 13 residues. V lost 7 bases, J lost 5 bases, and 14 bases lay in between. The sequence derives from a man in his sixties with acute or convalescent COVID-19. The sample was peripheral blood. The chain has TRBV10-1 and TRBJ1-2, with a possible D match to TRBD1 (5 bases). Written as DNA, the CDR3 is TGCGCCAGCATGTATGGCAGGGATTATGGCTACACCTTC. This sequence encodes CASMYGRDYGYTF.